The clone carrying this T cell receptor beta chain was seen a few times. Its antigen remains unknown. Treatment reported: oral pan-JAK inhibitor, 5-10 mg twice daily. These data are taken from a study of CD8+ T cells in alopecia areata. Study results and limitations: Tofacitinib produced a significant decrease in scalp clonality and in expanded CD8+ clones among the top 100.

RNA, once extracted, was reverse transcribed into cDNA for use as the sequencing template. Assay used: immunoSEQ multiplex PCR; TCRdb lists only in-frame clones, some missing. The sample records some 200,000 clones, 40% to 45% being singletons. The receptor comes from a human donor with alopecia areata. The sample in question was CD4+ T cells sorted from blood, obtained around week 36, from a patient treated with tofacitinib.

The CDR3 region has the DNA TGTGCCAGCAGGGGGGTTAGTGGGGCAAGAGAGACCCAGTACTTC. Its translation is CASRGVSGARETQYF. V gene TRBV2 combines with J gene TRBJ2-5, with D perhaps being TRBD1 or TRBD2 (5 bases each). The V gene's germline CDR1 is SNHLY and CDR2 FYNNEI. CDR3 length equals 15 residues. V shed 6 bases and J shed 4 bases, with 18 bases lying between them. Looking up the rest from reference TRBV2 and TRBJ2-5 gives the full variable domain: EPEVTQTPSHQVTQMGQEVILRCVPISNHLYFYWYRQILGQKVEFLVSFYNNEISEKSEIFDDQFSVERPDGSNFTLKIRSTKLEDSAMYFCASRGVSGARETQYFGPGTRLLVL.